Sequencing of this TCR beta chain was carried out in a study of T cells in Graves' hyperthyroidism and ophthalmopathy. Stable disease denoted Graves' hyperthyroidism without ophthalmopathy progression within 18 months. Amplification targeted TCR beta CDR3 regions from RNA transcripts. HTBI primers were used for first-round RT-PCR of the TCR CDR3. A single record per CDR3 protein comes from TCRdb applying MiXCR to the multiplex PCR reads. This table has approximately 380,000 distinct CDR3 sequences, 15% to 20% appearing once. The CDR3 covers 13 residues. Germline CDR1 reads SGHTA; CDR2 reads FQGTGA. Trimming took 0 bases from V and 8 from J, leaving 8 bases between them. This clonotype was seen only a few times. What it recognizes is unknown. Study observations and caveats: Most thyroid clonotypes expanded above 0.001 were also detected in blood.

This clonotype originated in a woman aged 18-29 years with Graves' hyperthyroidism. The chain couples TRBV7-3 to TRBJ1-3; D perhaps matches TRBD1 (6 bases). Specimen: blood. The CDR3 is CASSLTTGDTIYF. The CDR3 nucleotides are TGTGCCAGCAGCTTAACGACAGGTGACACCATATATTTT.